This T cell receptor beta chain was found in a study of blood T cell repertoires in COVID-19. Study-level background: Material from acute and convalescent COVID-19 was sourced from the United States, Italy and Spain.

Recovered Cohort 3 donors showed two negative PCRs, clearance, or symptom resolution. The assay was immunoSEQ multiplex PCR, and TCRdb's table has in-frame clones only and misses some. The sample has 310,000 or so clones; about 90% are singletons. Input material: PBMCs or T cells enriched from blood (not recorded which). The receptor comes from a woman aged 25-40 years who had recovered from COVID-19.

CDR3 residues: CASGRGVRYNEQFF. Written as DNA, the CDR3 is TGTGCTAGTGGCCGGGGGGTTAGGTACAATGAGCAGTTCTTC. The chain uses TRBV12-5 and TRBJ2-1; 7 nucleotides match TRBD2. With V trimmed by 6 bases and J by 4 bases, 6 bases remained unmatched. Germline values: CDR1 LGHNT, CDR2 FRNRAP. CDR3 length: 14 residues.